This T cell receptor beta chain was sequenced during a study of blood T cell repertoires in COVID-19. For the study at large: Collection of acute and convalescent COVID-19 samples took place in the United States, Italy and Spain.

CDR1 is SNHLY, CDR2 FYNNEI, per germline. The CDR3 runs to 13 residues. The V gene lost 6 bases and the J gene lost 2 bases, with 10 bases spanning the gap. Original processing methods: Quantification of nucleated cells was approximated via reference gene primer amplification. Generated by immunoSEQ multiplex PCR, the TCRdb table keeps only in-frame clones and is missing some. That table furnishes V, J and clone size, whereas the DNA furnished D and trimming. In the table there are nearly 110,000 clones, about 89% of which are singletons. The TCR comes from a woman aged 25 to 39 with acute or convalescent COVID-19. The material sequenced was peripheral blood. The chain joins TRBV2 to TRBJ1-1; TRBD1 might be the D (6 bases). CDR3 sequence (DNA): TGTGCCAGCAGCCGGGACATCAACACTGAAGCTTTCTTT. Translation gives CASSRDINTEAFF.